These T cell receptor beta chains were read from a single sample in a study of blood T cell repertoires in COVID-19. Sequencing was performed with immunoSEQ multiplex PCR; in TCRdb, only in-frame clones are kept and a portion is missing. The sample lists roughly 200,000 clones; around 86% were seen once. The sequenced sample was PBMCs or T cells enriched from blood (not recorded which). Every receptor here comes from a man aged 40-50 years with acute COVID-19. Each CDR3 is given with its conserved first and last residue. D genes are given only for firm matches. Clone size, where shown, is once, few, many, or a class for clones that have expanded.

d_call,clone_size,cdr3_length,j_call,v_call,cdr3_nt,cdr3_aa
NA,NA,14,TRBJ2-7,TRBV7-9,TGTGCCAGCAGCCCGGCCTACGACAGCTACGAGCAGTACTTC,CASSPAYDSYEQYF
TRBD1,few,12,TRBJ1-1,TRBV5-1,TGCGCCAGCAGCGGACAGGGCCCTGAAGCTTTCTTT,CASSGQGPEAFF
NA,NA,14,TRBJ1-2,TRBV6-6,TGTGCCAGCAGTTACTCGGCTCCGGGCTATGGCTACACCTTC,CASSYSAPGYGYTF
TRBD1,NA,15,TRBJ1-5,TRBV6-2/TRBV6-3,TGTGCCAGCAGTTACATAGGGGGCTCGAGTCAGCCCCAGCATTTT,CASSYIGGSSQPQHF
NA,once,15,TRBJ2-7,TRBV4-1,TGCGCCAGCAGCCAACTAACAGGGAATCGATACGAGCAGTACTTC,CASSQLTGNRYEQYF
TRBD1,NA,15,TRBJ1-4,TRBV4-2,TGTGCCAGCAGCCAAGCGAGGGGACAGAATGAAAAACTGTTTTTT,CASSQARGQNEKLFF
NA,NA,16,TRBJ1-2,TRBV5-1,TGCGCCAGCAGCTTTTATCGTAAGGAGAAACCCTATGGCTACACCTTC,CASSFYRKEKPYGYTF
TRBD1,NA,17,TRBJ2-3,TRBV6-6,TGTGCCAGCAGTCAGAAGACAGGGTGGGGTAGGACAGATACGCAGTATTTT,CASSQKTGWGRTDTQYF
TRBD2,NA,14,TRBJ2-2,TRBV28,TGTGCCAGCAGGGTAGCGGGTATCACCGGGGAGCTGTTTTTT,CASRVAGITGELFF
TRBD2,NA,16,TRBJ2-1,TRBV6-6,TGTGCCAGCATCGGACTAGCGGGAGGGCCCTACAATGAGCAGTTCTTC,CASIGLAGGPYNEQFF
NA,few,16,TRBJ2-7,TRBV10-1,TGCGCCAGCAGTGAGTTGACACGACCAGGCCCCTACGAGCAGTACTTC,CASSELTRPGPYEQYF
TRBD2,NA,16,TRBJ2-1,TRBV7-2,TGTGCCAGCAGCCGGGGGGGGCCGGGAGTTTACAATGAGCAGTTCTTC,CASSRGGPGVYNEQFF
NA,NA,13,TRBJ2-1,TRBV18,TGTGCCAGCTCACCGCTATCGCGTCGGGAGCAGTTCTTC,CASSPLSRREQFF
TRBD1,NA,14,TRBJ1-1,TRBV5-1,TGCGCCAGCAGCACAGAGGGGGCGAACACTGAAGCTTTCTTT,CASSTEGANTEAFF
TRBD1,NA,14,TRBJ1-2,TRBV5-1,TGCGCCAGCAGCCTATTCAGGGGGCAGGATGGCTACACCTTC,CASSLFRGQDGYTF
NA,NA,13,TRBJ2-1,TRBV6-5,TGTGCCTCGGCCGGGACACCCTACAATGAGCAGTTCTTC,CASAGTPYNEQFF
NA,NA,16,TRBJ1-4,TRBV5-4,TGTGCCAGCAGCTTCGGGACATTGACTCGGGATGAAAAACTGTTTTTT,CASSFGTLTRDEKLFF
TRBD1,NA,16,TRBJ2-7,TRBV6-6,TGTGCCAGCAGTAAGATTGGGACAGGGGGAGCCTACGAGCAGTACTTC,CASSKIGTGGAYEQYF
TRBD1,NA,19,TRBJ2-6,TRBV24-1,TGTGCCACCAGTGGGATCGTAGGGACAGGGTATATCGGGGCCAACGTCCTGACTTTC,CATSGIVGTGYIGANVLTF
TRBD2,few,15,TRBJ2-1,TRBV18,TGTGCCAGCTCACCAGCACTAGCGGTATACAATGAGCAGTTCTTC,CASSPALAVYNEQFF
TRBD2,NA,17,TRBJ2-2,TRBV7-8,TGTGCCAGCAGTGGACTAGCGGGAGATCGGAGCACCGGGGAGCTGTTTTTT,CASSGLAGDRSTGELFF
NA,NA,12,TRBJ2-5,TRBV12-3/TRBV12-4,TGTGCCAGCAGTTTGGGCTATGAGACCCAGTACTTC,CASSLGYETQYF
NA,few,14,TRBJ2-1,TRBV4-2,TGTGCCAGCAGCCAATTACAGGCTAGCAATGAGCAGTTCTTC,CASSQLQASNEQFF
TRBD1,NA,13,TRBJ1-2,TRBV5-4,TGTGCCAGCAGCTGGACAGGGATGCTCGGCTACACCTTC,CASSWTGMLGYTF
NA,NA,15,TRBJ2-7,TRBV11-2,TGTGCCAGCAGCTCCCGACTTCCCTCCCCCCACGAGCAGTACTTC,CASSSRLPSPHEQYF
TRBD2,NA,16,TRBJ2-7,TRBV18,TGTGCCAGCTCCCACGGGACTAGCGGGAGTCGGTACGAGCAGTACTTC,CASSHGTSGSRYEQYF
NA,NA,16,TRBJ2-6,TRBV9,TGTGCCAGCAGCTCCTCCCCGTGGACAGGGGCCAACGTCCTGACTTTC,CASSSSPWTGANVLTF
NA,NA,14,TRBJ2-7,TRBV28,TGTGCCAGCAGGCCGGGACACGGAACCTACGAGCAGTACTTC,CASRPGHGTYEQYF
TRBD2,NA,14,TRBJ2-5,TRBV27,TGTGCCAGCAGTTTGCGGACTAGCGGAGAGACCCAGTACTTC,CASSLRTSGETQYF
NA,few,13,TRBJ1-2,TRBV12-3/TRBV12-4,TGTGCCAGCAGTTTGAAGGTGGAGGCTGGCTACACCTTC,CASSLKVEAGYTF
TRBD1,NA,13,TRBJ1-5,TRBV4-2,TGTGCCAGCAGCCCCAGGGGGCTTCAGCCCCAGCATTTT,CASSPRGLQPQHF
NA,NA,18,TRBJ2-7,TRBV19,TGTGCCAGTAGTATTTTTTCAGGCCGGGACAAGTATACCTACGAGCAGTACTTC,CASSIFSGRDKYTYEQYF
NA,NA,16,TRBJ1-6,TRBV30,TGTGCCTGGAGTGTAAGGGCAGGGGCGAGTGATTCACCCCTCCACTTT,CAWSVRAGASDSPLHF
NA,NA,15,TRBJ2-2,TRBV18,TGTGCCAGCTCACCACTTGGCGGTAACACCGGGGAGCTGTTTTTT,CASSPLGGNTGELFF
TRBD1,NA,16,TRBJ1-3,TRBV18,TGTGCCAGCTCACCTTACAGGGGGCTAAGTGGAAACACCATATATTTT,CASSPYRGLSGNTIYF
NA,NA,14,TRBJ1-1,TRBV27,TGTGCCAGCAGTTTAAGTTCACAGAACACTGAAGCTTTCTTT,CASSLSSQNTEAFF
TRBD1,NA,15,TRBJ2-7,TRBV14,TGTGCCAGCAGCCCTCATACCGGGACAGGGGACGAGCAGTACTTC,CASSPHTGTGDEQYF
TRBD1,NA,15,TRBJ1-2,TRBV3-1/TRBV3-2,TGTGCCAGCAGCCAAGATTCAGGGGGCGAGAGTGGCTACACCTTC,CASSQDSGGESGYTF
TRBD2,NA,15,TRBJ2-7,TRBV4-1,TGCGCCAGCAGCCAGGGACTAGCGGGAGTCTACGAGCAGTACTTC,CASSQGLAGVYEQYF
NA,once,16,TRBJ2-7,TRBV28,TGTGCCAGCACGCTCGTAGGGCAGGGGATCTCCTACGAGCAGTACTTC,CASTLVGQGISYEQYF
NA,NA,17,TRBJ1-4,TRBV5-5,TGTGCCAGCAGCCCCACGGAGGGGTTCGGGACTAATGAAAAACTGTTTTTT,CASSPTEGFGTNEKLFF
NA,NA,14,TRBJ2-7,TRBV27,TGTGCCAGCAGTCCGCGCCCCACCGCTCGCGAGCAGTACTTC,CASSPRPTAREQYF
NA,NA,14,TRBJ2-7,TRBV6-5,TGTGCCACCAATGGGCGGCAGGGTACCTACGAGCAGTACTTC,CATNGRQGTYEQYF
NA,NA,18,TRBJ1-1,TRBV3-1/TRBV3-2,TGTGCCAGCAGCCAATTGTTACAGAGACAGAGTCAAAACACTGAAGCTTTCTTT,CASSQLLQRQSQNTEAFF
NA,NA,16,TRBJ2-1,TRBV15,TGTGCCACCAGCAGACTTATTGGGGGCGAAGGCAATGAGCAGTTCTTC,CATSRLIGGEGNEQFF
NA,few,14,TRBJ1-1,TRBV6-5,TGTGCCAGCAGGCAAACCAACATGAACACTGAAGCTTTCTTT,CASRQTNMNTEAFF
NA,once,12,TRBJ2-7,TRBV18,TGTGCCAGCTCACCATCCTCACTCGAGCAGTACTTC,CASSPSSLEQYF